This T cell receptor beta chain was identified during a study of long-term antiretroviral therapy in people with HIV. V shed 10 bases and J shed 0 bases, with 13 bases lying between them. This CDR3 comprises 13 residues. Germline V lookup: CDR1 MDHEN, CDR2 SYDVKM. Study-wide results and caveats: Post-ART, diversity grew, though it stayed under transplant donor control levels.

At the survey level, the v3.0 immunoSEQ assay was run. Clones were sequenced by immunoSEQ multiplex PCR, and TCRdb holds only the in-frame ones, with some missing. The sample records about 22,000 clones, around 84% being singletons. Everyone in the study who had HIV was treated in the United States. The samples, holding about 0.95-10 million cryopreserved PBMC, were thawed before DNA extraction was carried out. Notes on this clone: The antigen is not known.

This specimen consisted of unsorted PBMCs, obtained 1.3 years after starting antiretroviral therapy. The clonotype originates from a man aged 55 to 69 with HIV. V usage is TRBV28 and J usage is TRBJ2-7, with D unresolved. CDR3 amino acids: CATFGRISYEQYF. CDR3 nucleotide sequence: TGTGCCACATTCGGGCGGATCTCCTACGAGCAGTACTTC.